Here is one T cell receptor (beta chain) with its context. Source study methods: Scientists estimated how many nucleated cells there were by amplifying reference gene primers. Sequenced by immunoSEQ multiplex PCR; TCRdb stores in-frame clones only, minus some. D and trimming were read from the DNA, whereas the V and J calls and clone size are those reported in that table. This table has approximately 320,000 clones, 85% appearing once. This sample stems from a study of blood T cell repertoires in COVID-19. About the study: The United States, Italy and Spain provided the acute and convalescent COVID-19 samples. T cells, B-cell-depleted T cells, or PBMCs supplied cDNA or gDNA.

The ends lost 1 base at V and 6 bases at J; junction bases unmatched: 5. The CDR3 is 15 amino acids. Germline CDR1 LNHDA, CDR2 SQIVND (reference sequence). Material for sequencing was peripheral blood. The source of this sequence is a human donor in a cohort sampled during active COVID-19. The chain employs TRBV19 and TRBJ2-1; TRBD2 matches at 8 bases. This chain's CDR3 is CASSIVAGGINEQFF. In DNA, the CDR3 is TGTGCCAGTAGTATAGTCGCGGGGGGCATCAATGAGCAGTTCTTC.